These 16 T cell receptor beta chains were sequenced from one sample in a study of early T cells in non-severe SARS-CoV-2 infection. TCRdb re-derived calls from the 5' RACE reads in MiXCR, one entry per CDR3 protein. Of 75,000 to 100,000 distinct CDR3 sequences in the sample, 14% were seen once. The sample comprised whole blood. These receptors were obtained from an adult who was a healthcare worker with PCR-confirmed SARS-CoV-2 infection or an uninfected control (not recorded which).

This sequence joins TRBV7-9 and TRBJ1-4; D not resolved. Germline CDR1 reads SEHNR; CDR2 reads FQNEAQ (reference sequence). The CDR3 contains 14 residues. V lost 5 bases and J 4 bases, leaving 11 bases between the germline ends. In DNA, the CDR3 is TGTGCCAGCAGCCCCCGGAGTAGTAATGAAAAACTGTTTTTT. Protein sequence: CASSPRSSNEKLFF.

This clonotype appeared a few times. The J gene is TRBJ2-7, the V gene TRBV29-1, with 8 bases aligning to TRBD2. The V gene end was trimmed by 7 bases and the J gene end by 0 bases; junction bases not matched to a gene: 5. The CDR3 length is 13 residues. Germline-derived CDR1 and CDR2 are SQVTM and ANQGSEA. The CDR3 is CSALAGDSYEQYF. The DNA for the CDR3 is TGCAGCGCGCTAGCGGGTGACTCCTACGAGCAGTACTTC.

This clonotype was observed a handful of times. The CDR3 nucleotides are TGTGCCAGTAGTTCCGCGGGCGGGCATCAGCCCCAGCATTTT. Translation gives CASSSAGGHQPQHF. The V and J genes are TRBV19 and TRBJ1-5; D is undetermined. This CDR3 spans 14 amino acids. Germline CDR1 reads LNHDA; CDR2 reads SQIVND (reference sequence). Trimming stripped 5 bases from V and 5 bases from J, with 13 bases between.

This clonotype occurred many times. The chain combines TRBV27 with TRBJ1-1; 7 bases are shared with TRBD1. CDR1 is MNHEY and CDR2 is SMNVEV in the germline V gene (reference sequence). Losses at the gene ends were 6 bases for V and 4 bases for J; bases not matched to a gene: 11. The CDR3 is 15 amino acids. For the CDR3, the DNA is TGTGCCAGCAGCCCCACCTGGACAGGACGCACTGAAGCTTTCTTT. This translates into CASSPTWTGRTEAFF.

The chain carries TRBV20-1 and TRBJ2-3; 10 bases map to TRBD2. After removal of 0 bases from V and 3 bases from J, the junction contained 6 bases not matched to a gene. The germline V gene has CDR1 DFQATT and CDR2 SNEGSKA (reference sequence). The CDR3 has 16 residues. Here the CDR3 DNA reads TGCAGTGCTAGAGATTTTGCTAGCGGGAGTACAGATACGCAGTATTTT. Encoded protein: CSARDFASGSTDTQYF.

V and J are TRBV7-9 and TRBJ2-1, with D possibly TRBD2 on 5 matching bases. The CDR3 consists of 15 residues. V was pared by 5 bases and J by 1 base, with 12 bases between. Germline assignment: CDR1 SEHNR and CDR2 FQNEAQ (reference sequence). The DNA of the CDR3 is TGTGCCAGCAGCCCACGGGAACGGTCCTACAATGAGCAGTTCTTC. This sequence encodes CASSPRERSYNEQFF.

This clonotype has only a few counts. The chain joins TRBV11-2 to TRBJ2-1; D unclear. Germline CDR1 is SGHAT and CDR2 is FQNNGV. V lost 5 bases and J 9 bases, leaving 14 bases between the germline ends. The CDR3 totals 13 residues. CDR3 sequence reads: CASSHWPDGEQFF. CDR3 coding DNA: TGTGCCAGCAGCCACTGGCCGGACGGTGAGCAGTTCTTC.

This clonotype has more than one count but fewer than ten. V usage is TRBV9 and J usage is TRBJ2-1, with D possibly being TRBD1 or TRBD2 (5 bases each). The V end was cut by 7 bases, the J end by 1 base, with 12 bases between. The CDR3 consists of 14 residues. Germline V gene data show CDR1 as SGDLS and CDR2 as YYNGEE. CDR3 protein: CASSVGESYNEQFF. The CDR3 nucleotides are TGTGCCAGCTCAGTAGGGGAGTCCTACAATGAGCAGTTCTTC.

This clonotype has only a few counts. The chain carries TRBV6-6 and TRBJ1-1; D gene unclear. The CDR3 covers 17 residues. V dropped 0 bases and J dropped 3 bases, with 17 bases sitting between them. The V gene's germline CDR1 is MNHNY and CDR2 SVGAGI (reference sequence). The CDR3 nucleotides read TGTGCCAGCAGTTACTCCCCTAAACACTTACCAGACACTGAAGCTTTCTTT. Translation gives CASSYSPKHLPDTEAFF.

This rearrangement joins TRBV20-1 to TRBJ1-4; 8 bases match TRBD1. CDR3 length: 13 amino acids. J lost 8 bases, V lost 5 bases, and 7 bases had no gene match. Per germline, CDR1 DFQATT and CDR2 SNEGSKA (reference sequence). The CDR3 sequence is CSAPEGTGEKLFF. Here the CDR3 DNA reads TGCAGTGCTCCGGAAGGGACAGGAGAAAAACTGTTTTTT.

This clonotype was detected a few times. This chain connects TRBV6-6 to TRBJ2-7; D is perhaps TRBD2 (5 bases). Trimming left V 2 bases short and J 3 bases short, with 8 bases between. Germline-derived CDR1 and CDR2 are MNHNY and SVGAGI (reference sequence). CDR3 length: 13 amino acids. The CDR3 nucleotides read TGTGCCAGCAGTTACGGAGGAAGCTACGAGCAGTACTTC. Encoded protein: CASSYGGSYEQYF.

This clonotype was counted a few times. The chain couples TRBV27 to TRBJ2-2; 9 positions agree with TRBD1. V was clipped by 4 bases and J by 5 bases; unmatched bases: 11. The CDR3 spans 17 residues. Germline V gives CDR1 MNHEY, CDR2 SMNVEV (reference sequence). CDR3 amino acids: CASSWDRDRTFTGELFF. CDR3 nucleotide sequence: TGTGCCAGCAGTTGGGACAGGGACCGGACTTTTACCGGGGAGCTGTTTTTT.

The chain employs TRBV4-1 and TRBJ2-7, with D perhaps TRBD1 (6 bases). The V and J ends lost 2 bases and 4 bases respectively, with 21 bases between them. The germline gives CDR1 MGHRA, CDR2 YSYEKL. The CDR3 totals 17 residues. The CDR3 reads CASSQIWGRQDLYEQYF. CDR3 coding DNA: TGCGCCAGCAGCCAAATTTGGGGCAGACAGGACCTTTACGAGCAGTACTTC.

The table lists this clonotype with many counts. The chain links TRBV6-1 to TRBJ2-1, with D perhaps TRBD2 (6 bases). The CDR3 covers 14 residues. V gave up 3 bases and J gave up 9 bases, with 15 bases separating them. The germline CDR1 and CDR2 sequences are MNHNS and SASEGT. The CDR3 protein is CASSELAGRGEQFF. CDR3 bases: TGTGCCAGCAGTGAGCTGGCAGGGCGGGGTGAGCAGTTCTTC.

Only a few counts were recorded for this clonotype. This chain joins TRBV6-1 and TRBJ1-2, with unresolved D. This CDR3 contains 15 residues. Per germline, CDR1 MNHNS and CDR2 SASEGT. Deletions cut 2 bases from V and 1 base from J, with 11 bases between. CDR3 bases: TGTGCCAGCAGTGAAAGAAGGGAAAGTAACTATGGCTACACCTTC. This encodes CASSERRESNYGYTF.

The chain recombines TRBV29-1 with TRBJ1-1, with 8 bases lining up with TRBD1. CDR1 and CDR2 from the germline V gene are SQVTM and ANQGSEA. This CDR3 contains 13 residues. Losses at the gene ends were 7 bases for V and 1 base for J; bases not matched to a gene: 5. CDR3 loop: CSGKQGENTEAFF. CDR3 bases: TGCAGCGGGAAACAGGGGGAGAACACTGAAGCTTTCTTT.